This paragraph covers one T cell receptor (beta chain) sequence. The data are from a study of blood T cell repertoires in COVID-19. Here immunoSEQ multiplex PCR was the method, and the copy in TCRdb shows in-frame clones only, minus some. The repertoire holds tens of thousands of clones, with about 86% as singletons. CDR3 length: 15 amino acids. Germline values: CDR1 MNHEY, CDR2 SMNVEV (reference sequence). V was pared by 5 bases and J by 5 bases, with 18 bases between. The chain uses TRBV27 and TRBJ1-2; no clear D. The sample taken for sequencing was peripheral blood. The origin of this receptor is a man aged 80 or over with acute or convalescent COVID-19. CDR3 DNA: TGTGCCAGCAGTCCGTCCGGGCGGGTTGGGTATGGCTACACCTTC. Translation: CASSPSGRVGYGYTF.